The 4 T cell receptor beta chains below were found in one sample sequenced in a study of a mutant IDH1 vaccine in newly diagnosed glioma. Their antigen targets remain unknown. The protocol was immunoSEQ multiplex PCR, while the TCRdb copy is restricted to in-frame clones and leaves out a portion. This sample has tens of thousands of clones, with 65% to 90% found just once. Time point meaning: week 23, last vaccination. Doses comprised 300 ug of mutant IDH1 20-mer peptide each, plus topical imiquimod. The sample was PBMCs, taken from a glioma patient whose treatment included an IDH1 peptide vaccine. The receptors shown here come from a man aged 30 to 39 with glioma. Some clones in this sample may be carry-over from other donors' samples.

The rearrangement uses TRBV5-4 and TRBJ2-2; no reliable D call. The CDR3 runs 12 residues. Trimming took off 4 bases at V and 2 bases at J, with 3 bases between the two ends. CDR1 and CDR2 from the germline V gene are SGHNT and YYREEE (reference sequence). Here the CDR3 reads CASSPNTGELFF. CDR3 coding DNA: TGTGCCAGCAGCCCCAACACCGGGGAGCTGTTTTTT.

The genes are TRBV29-1 and TRBJ1-2; D perhaps matches TRBD1 (6 bases). The CDR3 loop spans 14 amino acids. V was cut by 1 base and J by 3 bases, with 12 bases left in between. Germline V CDR1 and CDR2: SQVTM, ANQGSEA. For the CDR3, the DNA is TGCAGCGTTGAAGTCAGAGGACAGTACTATGGCTACACCTTC. Protein: CSVEVRGQYYGYTF.

The chain links TRBV28 to TRBJ1-2, with D unclear. V shed 3 bases and J shed 5 bases, with 19 bases lying between them. This CDR3 has 16 residues. Germline CDR1 is MDHEN and CDR2 is SYDVKM. The CDR3: CASSLVAESLVYGYTF. In nucleotides, the CDR3 is TGTGCCAGCAGTTTGGTGGCAGAATCTTTAGTTTATGGCTACACCTTC.

The chain recombines TRBV7-2 with TRBJ1-3, with unresolved D. Germline values: CDR1 SGHTA, CDR2 FQGNSA. The CDR3 runs 16 residues. The V end lost 5 bases, the J end lost 1 base, and 15 bases lay between the germline ends. The DNA for the CDR3 is TGTGCCAGCAGCCTCAGGAGCGGGCGATCTGGAAACACCATATATTTT. Protein sequence: CASSLRSGRSGNTIYF.